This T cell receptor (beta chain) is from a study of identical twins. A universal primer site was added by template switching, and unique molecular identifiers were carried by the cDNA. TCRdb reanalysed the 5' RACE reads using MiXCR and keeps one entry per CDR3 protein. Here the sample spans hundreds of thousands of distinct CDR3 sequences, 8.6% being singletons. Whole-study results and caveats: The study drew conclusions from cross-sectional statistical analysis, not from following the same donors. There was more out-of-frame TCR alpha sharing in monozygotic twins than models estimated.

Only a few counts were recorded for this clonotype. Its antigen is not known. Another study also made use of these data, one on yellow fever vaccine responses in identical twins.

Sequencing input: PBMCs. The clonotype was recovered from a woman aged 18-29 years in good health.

CDR3: CSARVSSAGTDTQYF. CDR3 in DNA: TGCAGTGCTAGAGTCTCCAGCGCGGGCACAGATACGCAGTATTTT. This rearrangement joins TRBV20-1 to TRBJ2-3; unclear D gene. The CDR3 sequence is 15 residues long. Trimming cost V 1 base and J 1 base, with 12 bases left between them. Germline V lookup: CDR1 DFQATT, CDR2 SNEGSKA (reference sequence).